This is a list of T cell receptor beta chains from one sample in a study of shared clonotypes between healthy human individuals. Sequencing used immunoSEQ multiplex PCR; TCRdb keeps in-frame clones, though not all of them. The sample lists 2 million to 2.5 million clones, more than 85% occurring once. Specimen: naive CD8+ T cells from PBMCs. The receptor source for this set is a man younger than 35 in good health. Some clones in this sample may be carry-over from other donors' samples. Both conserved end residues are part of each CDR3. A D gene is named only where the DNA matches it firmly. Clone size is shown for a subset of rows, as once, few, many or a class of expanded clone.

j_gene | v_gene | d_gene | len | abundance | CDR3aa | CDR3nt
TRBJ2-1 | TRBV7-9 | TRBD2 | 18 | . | CASSRTGTSGNYYNEQFF | TGTGCCAGCAGCCGAACCGGGACTAGCGGGAATTACTACAATGAGCAGTTCTTC
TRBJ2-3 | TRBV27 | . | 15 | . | CASSLGRTSTDTQYF | TGTGCCAGCAGTTTAGGGCGCACTAGCACAGATACGCAGTATTTT
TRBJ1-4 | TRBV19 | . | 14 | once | CASSHRNGAEKLFF | TGTGCCAGTAGTCACAGGAACGGGGCGGAAAAACTGTTTTTT
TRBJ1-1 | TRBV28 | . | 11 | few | CASRSNTEAFF | TGTGCCAGCAGGAGTAACACTGAAGCTTTCTTT
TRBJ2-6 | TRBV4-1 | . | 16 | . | CASSPVWVSGANVLTF | TGCGCCAGCAGCCCAGTATGGGTCTCTGGGGCCAACGTCCTGACTTTC
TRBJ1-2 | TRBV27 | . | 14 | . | CASRTAGQNYGYTF | TGTGCCAGCAGGACGGCAGGGCAGAACTATGGCTACACCTTC
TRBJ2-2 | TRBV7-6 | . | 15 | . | CASSLGWGNTGELFF | TGTGCCAGCAGCCTAGGTTGGGGGAACACCGGGGAGCTGTTTTTT
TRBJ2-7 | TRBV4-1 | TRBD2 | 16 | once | CASSHRLTSGSYEQYF | TGCGCCAGCAGCCATCGCCTTACTAGCGGGAGCTACGAGCAGTACTTC
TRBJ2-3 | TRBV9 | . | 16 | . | CASSAPAGWGPDTQYF | TGTGCCAGCAGCGCCCCCGCCGGGTGGGGTCCAGATACGCAGTATTTT
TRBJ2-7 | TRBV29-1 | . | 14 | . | CSVEFREGSYEQYF | TGCAGCGTTGAATTCAGGGAAGGGTCCTACGAGCAGTACTTC
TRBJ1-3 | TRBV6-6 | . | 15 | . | CASSPGARSGNTIYF | TGTGCCAGCAGCCCGGGGGCACGCTCTGGAAACACCATATATTTT
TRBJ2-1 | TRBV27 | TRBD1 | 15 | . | CASSIGQGIYNEQFF | TGTGCCAGCAGCATAGGACAGGGGATTTATAATGAGCAGTTCTTC
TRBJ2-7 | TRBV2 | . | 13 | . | CASSVPGTYEQYF | TGTGCCAGCAGTGTCCCAGGAACCTACGAGCAGTACTTC
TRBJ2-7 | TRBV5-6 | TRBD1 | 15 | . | CASSLGDRGRTEQYF | TGTGCCAGCAGCTTGGGGGACAGGGGACGCACGGAGCAGTACTTC
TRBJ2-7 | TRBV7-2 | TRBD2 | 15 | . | CASSLRLAGNYEQYF | TGTGCCAGCAGCTTACGTCTAGCGGGAAACTACGAGCAGTACTTC
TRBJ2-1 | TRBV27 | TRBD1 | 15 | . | CASRTGQGAFNEQFF | TGTGCCAGCAGAACTGGACAGGGGGCATTCAATGAGCAGTTCTTC
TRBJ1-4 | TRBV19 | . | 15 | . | CASSTDRTTNEKLFF | TGTGCCAGTAGTACTGATCGAACAACTAATGAAAAACTGTTTTTT
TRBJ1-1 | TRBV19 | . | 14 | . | CASSIDPRYTEAFF | TGTGCCAGTAGTATAGACCCCCGGTACACTGAAGCTTTCTTT
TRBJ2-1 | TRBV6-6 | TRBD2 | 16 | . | CASSGELAGQYNEQFF | TGTGCCAGCAGTGGGGAACTAGCGGGACAATACAATGAGCAGTTCTTC
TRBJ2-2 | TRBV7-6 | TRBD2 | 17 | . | CASSRTSGRPLTGELFF | TGTGCCAGCAGCCGAACTAGCGGGAGGCCCCTAACCGGGGAGCTGTTTTTT
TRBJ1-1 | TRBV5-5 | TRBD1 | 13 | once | CASSYRGYTEAFF | TGTGCCAGCAGTTACAGGGGGTACACTGAAGCTTTCTTT
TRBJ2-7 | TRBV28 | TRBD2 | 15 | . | CASSLLGLAGGEQYF | TGTGCCAGCAGTTTATTGGGACTAGCGGGAGGCGAGCAGTACTTC
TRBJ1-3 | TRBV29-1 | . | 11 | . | CSAQAGNTIYF | TGCAGCGCTCAAGCTGGAAACACCATATATTTT
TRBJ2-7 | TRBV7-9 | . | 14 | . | CASSLAYRLYEQYF | TGTGCCAGCAGCTTAGCGTACAGACTGTACGAGCAGTACTTC
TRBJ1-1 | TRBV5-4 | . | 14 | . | CASSLGQENTEAFF | TGTGCCAGCAGCTTGGGACAGGAGAACACTGAAGCTTTCTTT
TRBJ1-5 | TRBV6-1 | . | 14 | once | CASSENPGNQPQHF | TGTGCCAGCAGTGAAAACCCAGGGAATCAGCCCCAGCATTTT
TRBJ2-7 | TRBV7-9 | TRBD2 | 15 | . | CASSDLAGWSYEQYF | TGTGCCAGCAGCGATCTAGCGGGATGGTCCTACGAGCAGTACTTC
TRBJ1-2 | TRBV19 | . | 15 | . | CASSPLREANYGYTF | TGTGCCAGTAGTCCGCTCAGGGAGGCTAACTATGGCTACACCTTC
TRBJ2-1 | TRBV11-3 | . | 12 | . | CASSHRVDEQFF | TGTGCCAGCAGTCATAGGGTAGATGAGCAGTTCTTC
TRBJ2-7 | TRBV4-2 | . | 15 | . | CASSQEMGHGYEQYF | TGTGCCAGCAGCCAAGAAATGGGACACGGGTACGAGCAGTACTTC
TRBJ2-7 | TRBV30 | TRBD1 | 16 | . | CAWSSLGTGRLYEQYF | TGTGCCTGGAGTTCCCTCGGGACAGGAAGATTATACGAGCAGTACTTC
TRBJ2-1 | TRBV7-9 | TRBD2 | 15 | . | CASSSGLAGVDEQFF | TGTGCCAGCAGCTCGGGTCTAGCGGGAGTGGATGAGCAGTTCTTC
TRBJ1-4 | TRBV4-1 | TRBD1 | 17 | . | CASSRLPGQADNEKLFF | TGCGCCAGCAGCCGGCTCCCGGGACAGGCGGATAATGAAAAACTGTTTTTT
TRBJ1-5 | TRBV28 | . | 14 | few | CASSSDRRNQPQHF | TGTGCCAGCAGTTCCGACAGGCGCAATCAGCCCCAGCATTTT
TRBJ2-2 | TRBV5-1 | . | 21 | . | CASSLPNSRESRGRDHGELFF | TGCGCCAGCAGCTTGCCTAATTCCCGAGAGTCCCGGGGGCGGGATCACGGGGAGCTGTTTTTT
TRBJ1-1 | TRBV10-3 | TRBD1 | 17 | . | CAISERGVQGMNTEAFF | TGTGCCATCAGTGAAAGGGGGGTACAGGGGATGAACACTGAAGCTTTCTTT
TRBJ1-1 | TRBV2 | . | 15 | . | CASTAGDGQDAEAFF | TGTGCCAGCACCGCAGGGGATGGGCAAGATGCTGAAGCTTTCTTT
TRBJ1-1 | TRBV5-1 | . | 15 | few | CASSLAGGLNTEAFF | TGCGCCAGCAGCTTGGCCGGTGGATTGAACACTGAAGCTTTCTTT
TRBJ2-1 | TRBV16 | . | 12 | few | CASSQWGDEQFF | TGTGCCAGCAGCCAATGGGGTGATGAGCAGTTCTTC
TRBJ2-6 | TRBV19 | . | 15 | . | CASIDRSSGANVLTF | TGTGCCAGTATCGACAGATCCTCTGGGGCCAACGTCCTGACTTTC
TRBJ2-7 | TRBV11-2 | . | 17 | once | CASSQLGRDTLIYEQYF | TGTGCCAGCAGCCAACTGGGCCGGGACACCCTAATATACGAGCAGTACTTC
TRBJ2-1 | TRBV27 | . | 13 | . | CASSLGGSGEQFF | TGTGCCAGCAGTCTCGGAGGGTCCGGTGAGCAGTTCTTC
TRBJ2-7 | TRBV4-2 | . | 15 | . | CASSQTSGTPYEQYF | TGTGCCAGCAGCCAAACAAGCGGAACCCCCTACGAGCAGTACTTC
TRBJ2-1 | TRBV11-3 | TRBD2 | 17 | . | CASSLPPGLAGVDEQFF | TGTGCCAGCAGCTTACCACCGGGACTAGCGGGAGTTGATGAGCAGTTCTTC
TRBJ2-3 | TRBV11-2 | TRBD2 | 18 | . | CASSLSPPRLAGADTQYF | TGTGCCAGCAGCTTATCACCACCCCGACTAGCGGGAGCAGATACGCAGTATTTT
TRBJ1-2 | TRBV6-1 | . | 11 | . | CASSEWVSYTF | TGTGCCAGCAGTGAATGGGTGAGCTACACCTTC
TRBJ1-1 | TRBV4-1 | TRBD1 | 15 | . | CASSQEGQGNTEAFF | TGCGCCAGCAGCCAAGAAGGACAGGGGAACACTGAAGCTTTCTTT
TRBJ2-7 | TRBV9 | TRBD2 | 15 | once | CASSVSVGRAYEQYF | TGTGCCAGCAGCGTAAGCGTAGGGAGGGCCTACGAGCAGTACTTC
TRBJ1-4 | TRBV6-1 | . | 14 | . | CATSLHPGGEKLFF | TGTGCCACCTCCTTACATCCGGGAGGTGAAAAACTGTTTTTT
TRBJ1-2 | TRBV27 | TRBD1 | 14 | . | CASSYHTGVLGATF | TGTGCCAGCAGTTATCATACAGGGGTTCTTGGGGCCACCTTC
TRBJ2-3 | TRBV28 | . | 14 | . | CASTPLDFVDTQYF | TGTGCCAGCACTCCCCTGGACTTCGTGGATACGCAGTATTTT
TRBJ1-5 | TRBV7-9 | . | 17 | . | CASSPLDGGMGNQPQHF | TGTGCCAGCAGTCCCCTCGACGGGGGGATGGGCAATCAGCCCCAGCATTTT
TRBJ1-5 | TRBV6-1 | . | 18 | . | CASSDYPGGQGINQPQHF | TGTGCCAGCAGTGACTACCCTGGGGGGCAGGGGATCAATCAGCCCCAGCATTTT
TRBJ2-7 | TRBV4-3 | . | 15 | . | CASSQDGVSSYEQYF | TGCGCCAGCAGCCAAGATGGCGTAAGCTCCTACGAGCAGTACTTC
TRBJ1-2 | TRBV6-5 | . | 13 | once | CASTPRGGGGYTF | TGTGCCAGCACCCCCCGGGGTGGTGGTGGCTACACCTTC
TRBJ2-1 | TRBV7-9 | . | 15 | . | CASKPGTAVYNEQFF | TGTGCCAGCAAGCCCGGGACCGCCGTTTACAATGAGCAGTTCTTC
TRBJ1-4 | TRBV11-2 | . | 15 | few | CASSEAGTYHEKLFF | TGTGCCAGCAGCGAGGCCGGGACTTACCATGAAAAACTGTTTTTT
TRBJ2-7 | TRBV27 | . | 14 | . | CASSSTPDSNEQYF | TGTGCCAGCAGTTCCACCCCGGACAGCAACGAGCAGTACTTC
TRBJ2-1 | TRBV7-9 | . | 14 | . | CASSLTRDYNEQFF | TGTGCCAGCAGCTTGACGCGGGATTACAATGAGCAGTTCTTC
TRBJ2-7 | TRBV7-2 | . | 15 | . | CASSLELGIVNEQYF | TGTGCCAGCAGCTTAGAATTGGGGATTGTGAACGAGCAGTACTTC